This T cell receptor (beta chain) was profiled in a study of blood T cell repertoires in COVID-19. At the level of the study: Acute and convalescent COVID-19 samples came from the United States, Italy and Spain.

CDR3 length: 11 residues. The V gene's germline CDR1 is MNHEY and CDR2 SMNVEV (reference sequence). V was shortened by 8 bases and J by 10 bases, with 14 bases between the two germline ends. Per the original data handling: Amplifying reference gene primers gave estimates of nucleated cell counts. Data came from immunoSEQ multiplex PCR; TCRdb stores just in-frame clones and leaves some out. V, J and clone size reflect that table, while D and trimming were determined from the DNA. This repertoire shows about 210,000 clones, 70% to 90% found once; its top ten account for 4% to 6%. The TCR was taken from a woman aged 40-49 years with acute or convalescent COVID-19. The chain employs TRBV27 and TRBJ1-1, with D unclear. The material sequenced was peripheral blood. In DNA, the CDR3 is TGTGCCAGCTACTCTTTGCGGGGAGCTTTCTTT. This sequence encodes CASYSLRGAFF.